The 8 T cell receptor beta chains below come from one sample, sequenced in a study of CXCR3-negative and CXCR3-positive naive CD8 T cells. Libraries were UMI-labeled 5' RACE TRB cDNA. TCRdb reprocessed the 5' RACE reads; each CDR3 protein has one entry and no DNA is given. This listing includes some 4,000 distinct CDR3 sequences. The sequenced sample consisted of naive CXCR3- CD8+ T cells from blood. Subset here: CD45RO-CCR7+CD27+CD95- naive CD8+ T cells lacking CXCR3 (TNR3-). The receptors come from a human donor in good health. Some clones in this sample may be carry-over from other donors' samples.

By frequency, this clonotype registers large. V is TRBV7-6 and J is TRBJ2-5; TCRdb's D gene call, TRBD2, goes unchecked for lack of DNA. The CDR3 is 16 amino acids. Germline V gene lookup returns CDR1 SGHVS and CDR2 FNYEAQ. CDR3 sequence reads: CASSLGVGSSGETQYF.

The chain employs TRBV4-1 and TRBJ1-2; absent DNA, TCRdb's TRBD1 call cannot be checked. Germline CDR1 reads MGHRA; CDR2 reads YSYEKL. The CDR3 totals 13 residues. The CDR3 is CASSLGTGEGYTF.

Frequency places this clonotype as medium-sized. V gene TRBV20-1 combines with J gene TRBJ2-1; there is no DNA to check the TCRdb D call of TRBD2. In germline, CDR1 is DFQATT, CDR2 SNEGSKA (reference sequence). The CDR3 consists of 12 residues. CDR3 protein: CSAPPAYNEQFF.

The chain joins TRBV4-3 to TRBJ2-1; TCRdb calls TRBD2, which cannot be checked without DNA. Germline assignment: CDR1 LGHNA and CDR2 YSLEER. CDR3 size: 16 residues. This CDR3 reads CASSQGQAGWRNEQFF.

In terms of frequency, this clonotype is medium-sized. V is TRBV11-2 and J is TRBJ1-3; TCRdb designates TRBD1, a call that cannot be tested without DNA. From germline, CDR1 is SGHAT and CDR2 FQNNGV. This CDR3 is built from 14 residues. The CDR3 loop is CASSFLTPGNTIYF.

The chain joins TRBV19 to TRBJ1-1; TCRdb calls TRBD1, which cannot be checked without DNA. CDR3 length: 11 amino acids. Germline CDR1 is LNHDA and CDR2 is SQIVND (reference sequence). This CDR3 reads CASTLGREAFF.

The rearrangement joins TRBV19 to TRBJ2-1. CDR1 LNHDA and CDR2 SQIVND come from the germline V gene (reference sequence). This CDR3 comprises 13 residues. The CDR3: CASSTGVYNEQFF. Full variable domain (rest looked up from reference TRBV19 and TRBJ2-1): DGGITQSPKYLFRKEGQNVTLSCEQNLNHDAMYWYRQDPGQGLRLIYYSQIVNDFQKGDIAEGYSVSREKKESFPLTVTSAQKNPTAFYLCASSTGVYNEQFFGPGTRLTVL.

The genes are TRBV11-2 and TRBJ1-1; lacking DNA, the TRBD1 call made by TCRdb goes unchecked. The CDR3 loop spans 14 amino acids. Germline CDR1 is SGHAT and CDR2 is FQNNGV. The CDR3 region is CASSRWRGPLEAFF.